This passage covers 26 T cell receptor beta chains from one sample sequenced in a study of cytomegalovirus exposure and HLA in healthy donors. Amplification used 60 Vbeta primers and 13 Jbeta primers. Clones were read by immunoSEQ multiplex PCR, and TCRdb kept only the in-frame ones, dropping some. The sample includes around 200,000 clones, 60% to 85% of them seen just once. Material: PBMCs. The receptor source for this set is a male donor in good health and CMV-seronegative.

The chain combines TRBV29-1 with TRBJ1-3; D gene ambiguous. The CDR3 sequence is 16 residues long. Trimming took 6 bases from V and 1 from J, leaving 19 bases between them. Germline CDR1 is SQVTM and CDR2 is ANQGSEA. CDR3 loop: CSVRGGGMVSGNTIYF. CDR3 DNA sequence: TGCAGCGTCCGAGGTGGAGGTATGGTTTCTGGAAACACCATATATTTT. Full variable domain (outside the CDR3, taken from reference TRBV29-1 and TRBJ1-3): SAVISQKPSRDICQRGTSLTIQCQVDSQVTMMFWYRQQPGQSLTLIATANQGSEATYESGFVIDKFPISRPNLTFSTLTVSNMSPEDSSIYLCSVRGGGMVSGNTIYFGEGSWLTVV.

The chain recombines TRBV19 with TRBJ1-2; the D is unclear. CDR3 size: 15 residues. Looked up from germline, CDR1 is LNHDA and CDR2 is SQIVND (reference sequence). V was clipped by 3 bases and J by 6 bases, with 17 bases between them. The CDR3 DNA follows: TGTGCCAGTAGTATTGTAGCGGCAGGACTACATGGCTACACCTTC. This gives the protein CASSIVAAGLHGYTF.

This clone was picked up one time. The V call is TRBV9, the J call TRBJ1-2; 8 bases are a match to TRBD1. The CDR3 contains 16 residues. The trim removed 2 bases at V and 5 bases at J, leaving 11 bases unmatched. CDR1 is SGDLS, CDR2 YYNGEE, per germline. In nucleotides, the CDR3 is TGTGCCAGCAGCGTTTACTCATCAGGGGGCTTTTATGGCTACACCTTC. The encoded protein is CASSVYSSGGFYGYTF.

CDR3 amino acids: CASSISRGSGELFF. The CDR3 DNA reads as TGTGCCAGTAGTATATCCAGGGGGTCCGGGGAGCTGTTTTTT. The gene calls are TRBV19 and TRBJ2-2, with 7 bases matching TRBD1. In germline, CDR1 is LNHDA, CDR2 SQIVND (reference sequence). The junction had 3 bases not matched to a gene; V was cut back by 2 bases and J by 6 bases. This CDR3 is built from 14 residues. The whole variable domain, remainder taken from reference TRBV19 and TRBJ2-2, is DGGITQSPKYLFRKEGQNVTLSCEQNLNHDAMYWYRQDPGQGLRLIYYSQIVNDFQKGDIAEGYSVSREKKESFPLTVTSAQKNPTAFYLCASSISRGSGELFFGEGSRLTVL.

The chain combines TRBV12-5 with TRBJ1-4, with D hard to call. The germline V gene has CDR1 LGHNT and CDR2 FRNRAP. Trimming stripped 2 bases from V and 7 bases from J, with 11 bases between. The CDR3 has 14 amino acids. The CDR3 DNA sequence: TGTGCTAGTGGTTTGACCGGGGTCGGTGAAAAACTGTTTTTT. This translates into CASGLTGVGEKLFF.

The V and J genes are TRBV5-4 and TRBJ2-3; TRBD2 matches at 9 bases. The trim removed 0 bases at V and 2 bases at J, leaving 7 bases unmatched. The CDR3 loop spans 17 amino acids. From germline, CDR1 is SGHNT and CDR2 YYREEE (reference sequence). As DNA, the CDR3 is TGTGCCAGCAGCTTGGGCTTGACTAGCGGATTCACAGATACGCAGTATTTT. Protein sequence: CASSLGLTSGFTDTQYF.

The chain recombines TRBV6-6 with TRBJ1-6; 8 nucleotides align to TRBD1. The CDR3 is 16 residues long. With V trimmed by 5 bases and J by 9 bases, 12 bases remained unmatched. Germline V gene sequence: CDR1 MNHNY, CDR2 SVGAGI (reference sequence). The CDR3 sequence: CASSPQTGGGSSPLHF. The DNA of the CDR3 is TGTGCCAGCAGTCCCCAAACAGGGGGAGGTAGTTCACCCCTCCACTTT.

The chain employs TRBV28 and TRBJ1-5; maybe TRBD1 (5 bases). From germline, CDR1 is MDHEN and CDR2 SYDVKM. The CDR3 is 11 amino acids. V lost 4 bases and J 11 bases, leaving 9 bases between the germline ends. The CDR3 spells CASSSQVSQHF. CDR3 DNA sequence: TGTGCCAGCAGTTCACAGGTTTCCCAGCATTTT.

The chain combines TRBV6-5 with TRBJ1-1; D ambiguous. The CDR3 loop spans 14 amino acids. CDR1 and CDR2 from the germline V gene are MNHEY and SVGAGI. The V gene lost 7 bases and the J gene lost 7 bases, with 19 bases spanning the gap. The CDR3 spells CASTPPGSTYEAFF. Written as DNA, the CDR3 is TGTGCCAGCACCCCCCCGGGGAGCACCTATGAAGCTTTCTTT.

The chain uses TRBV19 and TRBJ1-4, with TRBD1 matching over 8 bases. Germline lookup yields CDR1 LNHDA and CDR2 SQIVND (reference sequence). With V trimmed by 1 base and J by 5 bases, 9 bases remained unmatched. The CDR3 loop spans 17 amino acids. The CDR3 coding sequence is TGTGCCAGTAGTATAGGGGCAGGGGGCTTCGGAAATGAAAAACTGTTTTTT. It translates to CASSIGAGGFGNEKLFF.

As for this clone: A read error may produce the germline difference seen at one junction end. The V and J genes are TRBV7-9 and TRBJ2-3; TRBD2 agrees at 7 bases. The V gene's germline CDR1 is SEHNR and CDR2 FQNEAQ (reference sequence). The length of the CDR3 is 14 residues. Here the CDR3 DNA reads TGTTCCAGCAAGGCTAGCGGAGGCACAGATACGCAGTATTTT. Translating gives CSSKASGGTDTQYF.

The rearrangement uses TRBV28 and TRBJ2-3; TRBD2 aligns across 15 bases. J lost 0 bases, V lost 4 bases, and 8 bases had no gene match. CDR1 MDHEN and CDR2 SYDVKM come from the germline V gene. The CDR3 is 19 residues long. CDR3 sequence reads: CASSSRGLAGGPSTDTQYF. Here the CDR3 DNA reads TGTGCCAGCAGTTCCCGCGGACTAGCGGGAGGGCCGAGCACAGATACGCAGTATTTT.

The CDR3 region has the DNA TGCGCCAGCAGCACCCGGGATAACCACTTAGCCAAAAACATTCAGTACTTC. Protein product: CASSTRDNHLAKNIQYF. The chain carries TRBV4-1 and TRBJ2-4, with a tentative D call TRBD2 (5 bases). V lost 5 bases, J lost 0 bases, and 17 bases lay in between. This CDR3 comprises 17 residues. Germline V CDR1 and CDR2: MGHRA, YSYEKL.

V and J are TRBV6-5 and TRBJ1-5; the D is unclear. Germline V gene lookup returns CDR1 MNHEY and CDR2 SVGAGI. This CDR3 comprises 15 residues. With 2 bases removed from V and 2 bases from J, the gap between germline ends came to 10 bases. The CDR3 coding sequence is TGTGCCAGCAGTTACGGTCCGGGAGGCAATCAGCCCCAGCATTTT. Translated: CASSYGPGGNQPQHF.

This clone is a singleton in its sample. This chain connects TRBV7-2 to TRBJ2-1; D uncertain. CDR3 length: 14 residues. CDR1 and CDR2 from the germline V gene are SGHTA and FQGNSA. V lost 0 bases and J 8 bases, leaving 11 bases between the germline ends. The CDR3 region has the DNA TGTGCCAGCAGCTTAGCGGGCAGTTTAGATGAGCAGTTCTTC. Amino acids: CASSLAGSLDEQFF.

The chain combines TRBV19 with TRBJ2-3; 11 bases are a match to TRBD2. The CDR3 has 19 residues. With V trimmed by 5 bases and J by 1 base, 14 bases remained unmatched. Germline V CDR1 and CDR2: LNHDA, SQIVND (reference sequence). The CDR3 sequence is CASSGYSGRAIFGTDTQYF. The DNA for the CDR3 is TGTGCCAGTAGTGGATATAGCGGGAGGGCCATTTTTGGCACAGATACGCAGTATTTT.

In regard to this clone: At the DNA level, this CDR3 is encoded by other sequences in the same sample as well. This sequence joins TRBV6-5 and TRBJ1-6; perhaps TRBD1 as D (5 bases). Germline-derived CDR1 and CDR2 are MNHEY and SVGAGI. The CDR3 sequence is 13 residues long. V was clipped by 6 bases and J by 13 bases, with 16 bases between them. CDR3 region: CASRNSGVAPLHF. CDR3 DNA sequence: TGTGCCAGCAGAAACTCGGGGGTGGCCCCCCTCCACTTT.

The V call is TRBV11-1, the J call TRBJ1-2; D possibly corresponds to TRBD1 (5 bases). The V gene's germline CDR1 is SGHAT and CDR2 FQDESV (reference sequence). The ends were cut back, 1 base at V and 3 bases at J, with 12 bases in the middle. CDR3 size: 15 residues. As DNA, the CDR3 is TGTGCCAGCAGCTTAGGGCGGACACCCGACTATGGCTACACCTTC. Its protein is CASSLGRTPDYGYTF.

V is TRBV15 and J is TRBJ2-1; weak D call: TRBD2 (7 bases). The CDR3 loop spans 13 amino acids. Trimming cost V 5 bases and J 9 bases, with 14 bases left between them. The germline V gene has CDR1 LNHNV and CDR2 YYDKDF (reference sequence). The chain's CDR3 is CATSGGALAEQFF. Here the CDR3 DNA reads TGTGCCACCAGCGGGGGGGCTTTGGCTGAGCAGTTCTTC.

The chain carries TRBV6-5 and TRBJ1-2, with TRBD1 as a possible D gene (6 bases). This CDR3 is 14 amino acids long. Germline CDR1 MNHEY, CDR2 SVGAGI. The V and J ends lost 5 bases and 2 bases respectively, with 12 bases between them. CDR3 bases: TGTGCCAGCAGTGACCAGGGGTTAAACTATGGCTACACCTTC. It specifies CASSDQGLNYGYTF.

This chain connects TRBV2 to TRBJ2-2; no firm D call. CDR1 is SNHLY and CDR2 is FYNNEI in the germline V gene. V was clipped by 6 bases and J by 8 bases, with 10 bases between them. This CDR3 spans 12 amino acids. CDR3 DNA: TGTGCCAGCAGAGCCATGACTGGGGAGCTGTTTTTT. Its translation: CASRAMTGELFF.

The CDR3, as DNA: TGTGCCTGGGGACAGGGGGTCAATCAGCCCCAGCATTTT. Translation: CAWGQGVNQPQHF. The V and J genes are TRBV30 and TRBJ1-5, with TRBD1 matching 10 bases. CDR3 size: 13 residues. J lost 3 bases, V lost 5 bases, and 1 base had no gene match. The germline gives CDR1 GTSNPN, CDR2 SVGIG (reference sequence). Full variable domain (rest looked up from reference TRBV30 and TRBJ1-5): SQTIHQWPATLVQPVGSPLSLECTVEGTSNPNLYWYRQAAGRGLQLLFYSVGIGQISSEVPQNLSASRPQDRQFILSSKKLLLSDSGFYLCAWGQGVNQPQHFGDGTRLSIL.

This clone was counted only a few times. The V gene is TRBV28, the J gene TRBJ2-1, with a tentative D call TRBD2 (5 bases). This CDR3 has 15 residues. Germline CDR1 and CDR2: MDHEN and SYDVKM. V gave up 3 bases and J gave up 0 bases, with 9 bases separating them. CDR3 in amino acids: CASSLGADSYNEQFF. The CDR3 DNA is TGTGCCAGCAGTTTGGGAGCGGACTCCTACAATGAGCAGTTCTTC.

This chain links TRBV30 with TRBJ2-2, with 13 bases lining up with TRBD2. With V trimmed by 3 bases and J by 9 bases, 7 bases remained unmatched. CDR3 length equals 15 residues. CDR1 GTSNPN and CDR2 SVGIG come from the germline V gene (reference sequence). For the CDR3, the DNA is TGTGCCTGGAGCAGGGGGACTAGCGGGATGTGGGAGCTGTTTTTT. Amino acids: CAWSRGTSGMWELFF.

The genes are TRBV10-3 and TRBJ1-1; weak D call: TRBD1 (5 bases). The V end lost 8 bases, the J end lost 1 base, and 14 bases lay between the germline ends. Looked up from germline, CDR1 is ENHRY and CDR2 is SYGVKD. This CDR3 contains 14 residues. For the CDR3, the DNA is TGTGCCATCGGGACGGGGGTCCAGAACACTGAAGCTTTCTTT. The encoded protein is CAIGTGVQNTEAFF.

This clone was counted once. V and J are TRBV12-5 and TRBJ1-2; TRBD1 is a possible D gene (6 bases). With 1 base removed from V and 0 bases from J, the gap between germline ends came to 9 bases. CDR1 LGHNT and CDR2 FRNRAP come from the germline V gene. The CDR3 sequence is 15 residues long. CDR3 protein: CASGLGQGTNYGYTF. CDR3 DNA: TGTGCTAGTGGTTTGGGTCAGGGGACTAACTATGGCTACACCTTC.